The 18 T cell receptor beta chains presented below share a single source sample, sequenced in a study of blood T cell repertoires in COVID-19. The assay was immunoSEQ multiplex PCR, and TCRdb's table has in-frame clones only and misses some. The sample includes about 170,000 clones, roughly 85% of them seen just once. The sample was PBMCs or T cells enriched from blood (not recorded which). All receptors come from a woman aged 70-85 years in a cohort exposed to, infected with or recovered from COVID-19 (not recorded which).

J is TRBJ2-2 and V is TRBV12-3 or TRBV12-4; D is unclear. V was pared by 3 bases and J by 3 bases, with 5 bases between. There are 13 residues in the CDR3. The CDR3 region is CASSFRDTGELFF. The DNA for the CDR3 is TGTGCCAGCAGTTTTCGGGACACCGGGGAGCTGTTTTTT.

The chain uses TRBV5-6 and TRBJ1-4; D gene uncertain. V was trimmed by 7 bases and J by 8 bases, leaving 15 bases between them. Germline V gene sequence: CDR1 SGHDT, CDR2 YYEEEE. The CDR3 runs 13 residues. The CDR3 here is CASHGQSGEKLFF. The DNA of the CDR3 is TGTGCCAGCCACGGGCAGAGCGGCGAAAAACTGTTTTTT.

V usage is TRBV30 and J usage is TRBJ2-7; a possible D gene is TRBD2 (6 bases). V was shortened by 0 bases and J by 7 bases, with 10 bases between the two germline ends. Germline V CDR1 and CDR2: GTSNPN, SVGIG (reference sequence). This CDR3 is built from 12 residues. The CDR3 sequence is CAWSVMEGEQYF. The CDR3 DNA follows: TGTGCCTGGAGTGTAATGGAGGGGGAGCAGTACTTC.

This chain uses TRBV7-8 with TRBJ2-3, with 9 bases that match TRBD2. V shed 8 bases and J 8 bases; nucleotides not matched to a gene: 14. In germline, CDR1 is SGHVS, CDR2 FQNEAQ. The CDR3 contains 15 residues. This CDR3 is CASGSRAGGWGTQYF. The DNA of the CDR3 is TGTGCCAGCGGCTCGAGAGCGGGAGGATGGGGTACGCAGTATTTT.

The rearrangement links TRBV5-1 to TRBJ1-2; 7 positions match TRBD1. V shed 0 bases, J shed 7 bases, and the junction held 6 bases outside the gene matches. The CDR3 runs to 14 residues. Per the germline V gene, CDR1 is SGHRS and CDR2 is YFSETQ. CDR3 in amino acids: CASSLEGQSSGYTF. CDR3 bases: TGCGCCAGCAGCTTGGAGGGACAGTCTAGTGGCTACACCTTC.

The CDR3 spells CASSIMGQGHGYTEAFF. The CDR3 DNA sequence: TGTGCCAGTAGTATTATGGGACAGGGGCACGGGTACACTGAAGCTTTCTTT. The chain joins TRBV19 to TRBJ1-1; TRBD1 matches at 10 bases. With V trimmed by 3 bases and J by 3 bases, 10 bases remained unmatched. Germline V gene lookup returns CDR1 LNHDA and CDR2 SQIVND (reference sequence). This CDR3 is built from 17 residues.

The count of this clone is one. CDR3 in amino acids: CASSTGQGGYGYTF. The CDR3 DNA follows: TGCGCCAGCAGCACAGGACAGGGAGGCTATGGCTACACCTTC. The chain is built from TRBV5-1 and TRBJ1-2; 8 nucleotides match TRBD1. Germline V gene lookup returns CDR1 SGHRS and CDR2 YFSETQ. The CDR3 length is 14 residues. V shed 4 bases, J shed 4 bases, and the junction held 6 bases outside the gene matches.

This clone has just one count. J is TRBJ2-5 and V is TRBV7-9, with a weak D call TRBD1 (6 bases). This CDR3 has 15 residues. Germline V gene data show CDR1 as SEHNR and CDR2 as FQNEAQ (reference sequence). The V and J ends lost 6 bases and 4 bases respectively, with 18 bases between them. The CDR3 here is CASSHPGQMGETQYF. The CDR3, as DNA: TGTGCCAGCAGTCACCCGGGACAAATGGGAGAGACCCAGTACTTC.

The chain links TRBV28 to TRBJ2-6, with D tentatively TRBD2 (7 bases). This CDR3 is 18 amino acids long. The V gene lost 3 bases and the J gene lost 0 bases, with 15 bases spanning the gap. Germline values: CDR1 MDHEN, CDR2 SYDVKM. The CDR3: CASSLGGARNSGANVLTF. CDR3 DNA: TGTGCCAGCAGTTTGGGGGGGGCGCGGAACTCTGGGGCCAACGTCCTGACTTTC.

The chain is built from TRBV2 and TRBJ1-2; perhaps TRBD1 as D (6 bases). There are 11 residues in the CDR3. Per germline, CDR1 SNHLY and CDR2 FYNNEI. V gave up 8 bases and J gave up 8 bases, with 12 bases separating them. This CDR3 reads CASVLGGGYTF. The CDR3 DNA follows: TGTGCCAGCGTTCTAGGGGGAGGCTACACCTTC.

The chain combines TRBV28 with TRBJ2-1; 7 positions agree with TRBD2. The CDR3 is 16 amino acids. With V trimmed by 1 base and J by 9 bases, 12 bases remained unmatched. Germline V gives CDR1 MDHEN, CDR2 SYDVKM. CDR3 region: CASSLSGGVRQGEQFF. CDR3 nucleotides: TGTGCCAGCAGTTTATCGGGGGGAGTCCGTCAGGGTGAGCAGTTCTTC.

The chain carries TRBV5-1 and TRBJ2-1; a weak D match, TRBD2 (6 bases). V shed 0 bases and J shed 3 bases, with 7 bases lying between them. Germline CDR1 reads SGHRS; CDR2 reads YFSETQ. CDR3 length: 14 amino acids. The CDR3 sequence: CASSLDGSYNEQFF. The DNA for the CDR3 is TGCGCCAGCAGCTTGGACGGGAGCTACAATGAGCAGTTCTTC.

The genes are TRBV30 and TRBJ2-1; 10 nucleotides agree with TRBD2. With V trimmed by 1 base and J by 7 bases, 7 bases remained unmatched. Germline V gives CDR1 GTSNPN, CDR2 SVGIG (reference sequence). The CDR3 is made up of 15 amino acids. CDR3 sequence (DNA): TGTGCCTGGAGTGGAGCGGGAGGGCCGGAGAATGAGCAGTTCTTC. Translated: CAWSGAGGPENEQFF. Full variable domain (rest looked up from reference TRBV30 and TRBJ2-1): SQTIHQWPATLVQPVGSPLSLECTVEGTSNPNLYWYRQAAGRGLQLLFYSVGIGQISSEVPQNLSASRPQDRQFILSSKKLLLSDSGFYLCAWSGAGGPENEQFFGPGTRLTVL.

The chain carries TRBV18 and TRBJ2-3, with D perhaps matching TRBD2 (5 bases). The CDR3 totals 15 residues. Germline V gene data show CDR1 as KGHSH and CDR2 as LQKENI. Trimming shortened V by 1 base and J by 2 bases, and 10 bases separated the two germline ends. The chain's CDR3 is CASSPRTLTTDTQYF. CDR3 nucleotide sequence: TGTGCCAGCTCACCACGGACTTTGACCACAGATACGCAGTATTTT. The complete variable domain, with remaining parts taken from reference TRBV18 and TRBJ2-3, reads NAGVMQNPRHLVRRRGQEARLRCSPMKGHSHVYWYRQLPEEGLKFMVYLQKENIIDESGMPKERFSAEFPKEGPSILRIQQVVRGDSAAYFCASSPRTLTTDTQYFGPGTRLTVL.

CDR3 protein: CSVGGFYGYTF. The CDR3 region has the DNA TGCAGTGTTGGGGGGTTCTATGGCTACACCTTC. This chain links TRBV20-1 with TRBJ1-2; TRBD1 is a possible D gene (5 bases). The CDR3 extends over 11 amino acids. V was shortened by 7 bases and J by 4 bases, with 10 bases between the two germline ends. Looked up from germline, CDR1 is DFQATT and CDR2 is SNEGSKA (reference sequence).

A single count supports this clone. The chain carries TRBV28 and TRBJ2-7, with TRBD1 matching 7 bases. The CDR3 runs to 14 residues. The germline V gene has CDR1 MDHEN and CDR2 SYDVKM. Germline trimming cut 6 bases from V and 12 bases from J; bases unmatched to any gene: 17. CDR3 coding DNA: TGTGCCAGCAGCTTTCAGGGACAGACTACCACCCCGTACTTC. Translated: CASSFQGQTTTPYF.

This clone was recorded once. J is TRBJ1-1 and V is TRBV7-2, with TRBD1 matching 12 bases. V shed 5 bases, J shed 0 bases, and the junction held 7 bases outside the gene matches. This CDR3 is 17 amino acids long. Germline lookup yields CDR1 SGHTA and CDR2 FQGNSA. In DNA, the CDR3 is TGTGCCAGCAGCAGCGGGACAGGGGGCCTTTTGAACACTGAAGCTTTCTTT. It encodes CASSSGTGGLLNTEAFF.

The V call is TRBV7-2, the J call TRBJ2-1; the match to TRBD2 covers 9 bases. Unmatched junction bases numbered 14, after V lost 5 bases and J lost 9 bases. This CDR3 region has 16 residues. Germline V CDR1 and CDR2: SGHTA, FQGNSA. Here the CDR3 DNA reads TGTGCCAGCAGCCCACAGACTAGCGGCCTTCACGGTGAGCAGTTCTTC. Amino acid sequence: CASSPQTSGLHGEQFF.